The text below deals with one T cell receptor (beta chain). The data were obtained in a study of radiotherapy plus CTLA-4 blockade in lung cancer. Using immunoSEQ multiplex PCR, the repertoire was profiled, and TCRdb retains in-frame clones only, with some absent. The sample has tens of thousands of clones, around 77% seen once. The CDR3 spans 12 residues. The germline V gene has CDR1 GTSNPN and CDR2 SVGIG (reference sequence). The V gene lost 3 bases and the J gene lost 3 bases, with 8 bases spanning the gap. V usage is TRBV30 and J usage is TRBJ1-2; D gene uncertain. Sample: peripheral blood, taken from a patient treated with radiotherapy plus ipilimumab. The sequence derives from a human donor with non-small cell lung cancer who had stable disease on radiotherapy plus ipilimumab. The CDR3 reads CAWRQTDYGYTF. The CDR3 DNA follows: TGTGCCTGGAGACAGACCGACTATGGCTACACCTTC. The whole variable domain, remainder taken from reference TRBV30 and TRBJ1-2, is SQTIHQWPATLVQPVGSPLSLECTVEGTSNPNLYWYRQAAGRGLQLLFYSVGIGQISSEVPQNLSASRPQDRQFILSSKKLLLSDSGFYLCAWRQTDYGYTFGSGTRLTVV.